A single sample gave rise to the 18 T cell receptor beta chains below, sequenced in a study of T cell responses to AZD1222 COVID-19 vaccine. The assay was immunoSEQ multiplex PCR, and TCRdb's table has in-frame clones only and misses some. This repertoire shows about 120,000 clones, around 84% found once; its top ten account for around 17%. Sequences were derived from peripheral blood, sampled 28 days after the second AZD1222 dose. The source is an adult who received the AZD1222 COVID-19 vaccine.

This chain uses TRBV30 with TRBJ2-2; 12 bases line up with TRBD2. The CDR3 totals 16 residues. Germline loops: CDR1 GTSNPN, CDR2 SVGIG (reference sequence). The trim removed 1 base at V and 4 bases at J, leaving 4 bases unmatched. CDR3 amino acids: CAWSELAGGSTGELFF. For the CDR3, the DNA is TGTGCCTGGAGTGAACTAGCGGGGGGTTCCACCGGGGAGCTGTTTTTT.

The V gene is TRBV5-4, the J gene TRBJ2-7, with TRBD2 identical over 10 bases. Germline V lookup: CDR1 SGHNT, CDR2 YYREEE (reference sequence). The CDR3 extends over 14 amino acids. The J segment lost 6 bases and the V segment lost 1 base, leaving 4 bases of the junction unmatched. The CDR3 is CASSLYLAGVEQYF. The CDR3 region has the DNA TGTGCCAGCAGCTTGTACCTAGCGGGGGTCGAGCAGTACTTC.

V and J are TRBV24-1 and TRBJ2-2; D tentatively fits TRBD1 or TRBD2 (5 bases each). The V and J ends lost 7 bases and 7 bases respectively, with 9 bases between them. The germline gives CDR1 KGHDR, CDR2 SFDVKD. The length of the CDR3 is 12 residues. The CDR3: CATRGPGGELFF. The CDR3 coding sequence is TGTGCCACCAGGGGACCTGGCGGGGAGCTGTTTTTT.

The sample holds a few counts of this clone. The chain links TRBV4-1 to TRBJ1-1; the D gene is possibly TRBD1 (6 bases). Germline V gene sequence: CDR1 MGHRA, CDR2 YSYEKL. The CDR3 is made up of 15 amino acids. V lost 0 bases, J lost 7 bases, and 15 bases lay in between. The CDR3 sequence is CASSQDDRSIGEAFF. The DNA of the CDR3 is TGCGCCAGCAGCCAAGATGACAGGTCTATCGGTGAAGCTTTCTTT.

The V and J genes are TRBV5-1 and TRBJ2-5; TRBD1 agrees at 7 bases. The CDR3 is made up of 14 amino acids. Losses at the gene ends were 4 bases for V and 5 bases for J; bases not matched to a gene: 8. Germline V gene sequence: CDR1 SGHRS, CDR2 YFSETQ. CDR3 in amino acids: CASSTDRVSETQYF. The CDR3 DNA sequence: TGCGCCAGCAGCACCGACAGGGTTTCGGAGACCCAGTACTTC.

The CDR3 DNA reads as TGCAGCGCCCGGGACAGGAGGGGTGGCTACACCTTC. This codes for CSARDRRGGYTF. The chain joins TRBV29-1 to TRBJ1-2; 8 bases are a match to TRBD1. Germline V CDR1 and CDR2: SQVTM, ANQGSEA. V lost 7 bases, J lost 7 bases, and 8 bases stayed unmatched. The CDR3 extends over 12 amino acids.

The chain is built from TRBV9 and TRBJ2-7; TRBD2 is a possible D gene (6 bases). Germline values: CDR1 SGDLS, CDR2 YYNGEE. Trimming took 3 bases from V and 2 from J, leaving 15 bases between them. This CDR3 is built from 15 residues. The chain's CDR3 is CASSADGGSTYEQYF. The CDR3 nucleotides are TGTGCCAGCAGCGCCGATGGGGGGAGCACCTACGAGCAGTACTTC. Full variable domain (rest looked up from reference TRBV9 and TRBJ2-7): DSGVTQTPKHLITATGQRVTLRCSPRSGDLSVYWYQQSLDQGLQFLIQYYNGEERAKGNILERFSAQQFPDLHSELNLSSLELGDSALYFCASSADGGSTYEQYFGPGTRLTVT.

The J gene is TRBJ2-1, the V gene TRBV10-2; TRBD2 matches 11 bases. V was pared by 0 bases and J by 2 bases, with 12 bases of the junction left unmatched. CDR3 length: 20 residues. Germline V lookup: CDR1 WSHSY, CDR2 SAAADI. CDR3 loop: CASSESGVPGTSGTYNEQFF. The CDR3 DNA reads TGCGCCAGCAGTGAGTCCGGAGTCCCCGGGACTAGCGGAACCTACAATGAGCAGTTCTTC.

The chain is built from TRBV7-6 and TRBJ2-7; D is possibly TRBD1 or TRBD2 (6 bases each). The germline V gene encodes CDR1 SGHVS and CDR2 FNYEAQ. The V and J ends lost 5 bases and 4 bases respectively, with 15 bases between them. The CDR3 is 14 amino acids. Here the CDR3 reads CASSGEGDSYEQYF. The CDR3 DNA reads as TGTGCCAGCAGCGGAGAGGGGGACTCGTACGAGCAGTACTTC.

The genes are TRBV3-1 (or the pseudogene TRBV3-2) and TRBJ2-7, with unresolved D. This CDR3 comprises 15 residues. Between the trimmed V and J ends, which lost 4 bases and 5 bases, there was a span of 18 bases. From germline, CDR1 is LGHDT and CDR2 YNNKEL (reference sequence). CDR3 bases: TGTGCCAGCAGCCTTAGCTGGGATTGGTCCCACGAGCAGTACTTC. Translating it yields CASSLSWDWSHEQYF.

Of note for this clone: Other DNA sequences within the sample encode an identical CDR3. This chain uses TRBV5-1 with TRBJ1-1; the D gene is possibly TRBD1 (5 bases). This CDR3 is built from 15 residues. Germline loops: CDR1 SGHRS, CDR2 YFSETQ. With 0 bases removed from V and 1 base from J, the gap between germline ends came to 10 bases. CDR3 DNA sequence: TGCGCCAGCAGCTTGGATGGGACGGGGAACACTGAAGCTTTCTTT. As protein: CASSLDGTGNTEAFF.

This rearrangement joins TRBV5-4 to TRBJ2-3; 9 bases map to TRBD2. The V gene end was trimmed by 2 bases and the J gene end by 6 bases; junction bases not matched to a gene: 10. The germline CDR1 and CDR2 sequences are SGHNT and YYREEE (reference sequence). The CDR3 has 16 amino acids. The CDR3 is CASSLGSSGTQDTQYF. As DNA, the CDR3 is TGTGCCAGCAGCTTAGGATCTAGCGGGACCCAGGATACGCAGTATTTT.

The chain uses TRBV5-1 and TRBJ1-6, with a weak D call TRBD1 (6 bases). This CDR3 spans 15 amino acids. Trimming removed 6 bases at V and 6 bases at J, with 16 bases between. Germline CDR1 SGHRS, CDR2 YFSETQ. The CDR3 region has the DNA TGCGCCAGCAAGGAGGGGGTCCAAATTAATTCACCCCTCCACTTT. Residues: CASKEGVQINSPLHF.

The V and J genes are TRBV18 and TRBJ1-1, with a possible D match to TRBD1 (6 bases). The CDR3 covers 14 residues. V lost 5 bases and J 11 bases, leaving 21 bases between the germline ends. CDR1 and CDR2 (germline): KGHSH, LQKENI. The CDR3 DNA reads as TGTGCCAGCTCAACGACTAGACAGGACATGGGTGCTTTCTTT. Protein: CASSTTRQDMGAFF.

This clone was recorded once. The chain joins TRBV10-1 to TRBJ2-1; 7 bases are a match to TRBD2. Germline CDR1 and CDR2: WNHNN and SYGVQD (reference sequence). CDR3 length: 14 residues. Germline trimming cut 0 bases from V and 7 bases from J; bases unmatched to any gene: 3. The CDR3 loop reads CASSESTSRNEQFF. DNA of the CDR3: TGCGCCAGCAGTGAGTCGACTAGCAGGAATGAGCAGTTCTTC.

V gene TRBV30 combines with J gene TRBJ1-5; 9 bases align to TRBD1. CDR3 size: 14 residues. Per the germline V gene, CDR1 is GTSNPN and CDR2 is SVGIG (reference sequence). The junction had 3 bases not matched to a gene; V was cut back by 2 bases and J by 4 bases. In DNA form, the CDR3 reads TGTGCCTGGAGTACCGGGACAGGGAATCAGCCCCAGCATTTT. Its translation is CAWSTGTGNQPQHF.

This clone appeared a few times. This chain joins TRBV14 and TRBJ2-2, with 7 bases fitting TRBD2. There are 19 residues in the CDR3. In germline, CDR1 is SGHDN, CDR2 FVKESK. V shed 0 bases and J 2 bases; nucleotides not matched to a gene: 12. CDR3 bases: TGTGCCAGCAGCCAAGAGGTCGGCGGGGGAGGCCGAAACACCGGGGAGCTGTTTTTT. It specifies CASSQEVGGGGRNTGELFF.

The chain carries TRBV2 and TRBJ1-2; 9 bases fit TRBD1. The CDR3 covers 15 residues. Germline CDR1 is SNHLY and CDR2 is FYNNEI. V shed 5 bases, J shed 0 bases, and the junction held 4 bases outside the gene matches. The CDR3 DNA reads TGTGCCAGCAGTCCGGGACAGGGTACTAACTATGGCTACACCTTC. Amino acid sequence: CASSPGQGTNYGYTF.